This T cell receptor (beta chain) was recovered during a study of blood T cell repertoires in COVID-19. In the study's own analysis: Scientists estimated how many nucleated cells there were by amplifying reference gene primers. Only in-frame clones appear in the TCRdb table, and some are missing; sequencing was by immunoSEQ multiplex PCR. D and trimming were read from the DNA, whereas the V and J calls and clone size are those reported in that table. This sample has about 270,000 clones; about 90% occur once, and the top ten carry approximately 4%. Residents of about two dozen US areas, aged about 18 to 100 years, made up the participants. Cohorts were based on clinical histories the participants reported. Germline assignment: CDR1 MGHDK and CDR2 SYGVNS. This CDR3 has 13 amino acids. V gave up 4 bases and J gave up 5 bases, with 9 bases separating them.

The sample consisted of PBMCs or T cells enriched from blood (not recorded which). The TCR sequence derives from a woman in her 30s with acute COVID-19. The gene calls are TRBV25-1 and TRBJ2-1; weak D call: TRBD1 (5 bases). The CDR3 loop is CASSATGDNEQFF. The DNA of the CDR3 is TGTGCCAGCAGTGCCACAGGAGACAATGAGCAGTTCTTC.